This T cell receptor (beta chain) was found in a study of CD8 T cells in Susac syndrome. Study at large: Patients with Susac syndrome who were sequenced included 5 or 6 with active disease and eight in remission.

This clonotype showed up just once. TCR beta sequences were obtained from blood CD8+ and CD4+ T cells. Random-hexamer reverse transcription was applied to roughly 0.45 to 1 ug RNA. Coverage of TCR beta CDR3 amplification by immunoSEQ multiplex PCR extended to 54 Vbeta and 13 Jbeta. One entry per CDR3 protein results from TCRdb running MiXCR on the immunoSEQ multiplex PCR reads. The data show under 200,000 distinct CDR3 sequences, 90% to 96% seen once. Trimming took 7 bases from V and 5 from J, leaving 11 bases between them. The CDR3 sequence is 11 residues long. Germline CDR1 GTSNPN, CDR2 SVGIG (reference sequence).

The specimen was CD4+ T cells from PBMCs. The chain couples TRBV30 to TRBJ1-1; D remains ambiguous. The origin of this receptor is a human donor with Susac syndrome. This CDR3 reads CASISITEAFF. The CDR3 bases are TGTGCCTCGATCAGTATTACTGAAGCTTTCTTT.